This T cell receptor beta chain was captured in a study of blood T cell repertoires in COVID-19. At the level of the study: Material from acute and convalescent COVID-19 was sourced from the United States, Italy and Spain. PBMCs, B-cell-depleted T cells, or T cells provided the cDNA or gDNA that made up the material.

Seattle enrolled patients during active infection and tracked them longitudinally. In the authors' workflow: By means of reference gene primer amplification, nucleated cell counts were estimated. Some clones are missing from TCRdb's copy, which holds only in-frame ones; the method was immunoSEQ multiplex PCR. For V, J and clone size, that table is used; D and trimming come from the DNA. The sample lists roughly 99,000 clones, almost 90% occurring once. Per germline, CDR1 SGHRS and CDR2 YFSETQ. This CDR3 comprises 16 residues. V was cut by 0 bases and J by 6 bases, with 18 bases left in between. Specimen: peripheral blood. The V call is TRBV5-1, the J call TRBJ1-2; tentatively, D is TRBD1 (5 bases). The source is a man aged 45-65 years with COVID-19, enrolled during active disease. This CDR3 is CASSLGGGRQGHGYTF. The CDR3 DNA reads TGCGCCAGCAGCTTGGGTGGCGGGAGGCAGGGCCATGGCTACACCTTC.